This TCR beta chain derives from a study of memory CD4+ T cells and cytomegalovirus serostatus. The sort gate was single viable CD3+CD4+CD8-CD45RO+ cells for memory CD4+ T cells. Germline CDR1 SQVTM, CDR2 ANQGSEA. The CDR3 extends over 13 amino acids. Deletions cut 5 bases from V and 3 bases from J, with 11 bases between. In the authors' methods: Out-of-frame sequences were removed, leaving 2,000,000 or so distinct TCRbeta sequences. Assay used: immunoSEQ multiplex PCR; TCRdb lists only in-frame clones, some missing. From that table come the V and J calls and clone size; the DNA was used to work out D and trimming. This sample yields around 25,000 clones, of which 76% are seen a single time; 0.85% to 1.1% belongs to the top ten.

This sequence originates from an adult in good health and CMV-seronegative. V is TRBV29-1 and J is TRBJ1-5; TRBD1 might be the D (6 bases). The source material was memory CD4+ T cells from blood. As DNA, the CDR3 is TGCAGCGTTCAGACAGGCCCCAATCAGCCCCAGCATTTT. Amino acids: CSVQTGPNQPQHF.